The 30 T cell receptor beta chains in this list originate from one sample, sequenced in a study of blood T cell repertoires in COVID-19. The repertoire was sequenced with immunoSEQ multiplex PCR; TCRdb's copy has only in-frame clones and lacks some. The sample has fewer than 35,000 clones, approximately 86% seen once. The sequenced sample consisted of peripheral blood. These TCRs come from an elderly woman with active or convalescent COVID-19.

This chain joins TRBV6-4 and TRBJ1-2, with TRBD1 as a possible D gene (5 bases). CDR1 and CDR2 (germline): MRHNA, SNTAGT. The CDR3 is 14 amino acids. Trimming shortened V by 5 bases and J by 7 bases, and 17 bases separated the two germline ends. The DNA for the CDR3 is TGTGCCAGCAGTCCAAGTGGGGCTGTGGGTGGCTACACCTTC. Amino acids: CASSPSGAVGGYTF.

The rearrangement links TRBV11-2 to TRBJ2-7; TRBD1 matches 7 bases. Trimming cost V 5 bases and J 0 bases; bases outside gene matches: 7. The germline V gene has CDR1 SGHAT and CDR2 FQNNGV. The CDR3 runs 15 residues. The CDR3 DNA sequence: TGTGCCAGCAGCCCGGACAGGCCAAGCTCCTACGAGCAGTACTTC. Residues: CASSPDRPSSYEQYF.

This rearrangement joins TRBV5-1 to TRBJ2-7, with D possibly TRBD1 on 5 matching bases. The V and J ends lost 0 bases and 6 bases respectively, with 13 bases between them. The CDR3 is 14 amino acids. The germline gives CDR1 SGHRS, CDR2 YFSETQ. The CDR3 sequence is CASSLVAGSPEQYF. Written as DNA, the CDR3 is TGCGCCAGCAGCTTGGTGGCAGGGTCCCCCGAGCAGTACTTC.

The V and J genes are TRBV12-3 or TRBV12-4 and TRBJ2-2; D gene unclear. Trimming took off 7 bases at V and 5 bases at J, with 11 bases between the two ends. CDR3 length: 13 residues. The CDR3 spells CASNIPPTGELFF. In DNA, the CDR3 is TGTGCCAGCAACATACCACCGACCGGGGAGCTGTTTTTT.

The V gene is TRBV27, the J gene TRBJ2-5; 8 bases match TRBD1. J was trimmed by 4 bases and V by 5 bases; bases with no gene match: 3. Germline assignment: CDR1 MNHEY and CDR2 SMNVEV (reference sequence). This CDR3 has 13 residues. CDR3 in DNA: TGTGCCAGCAGTCTCACAGGGGGAGAGACCCAGTACTTC. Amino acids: CASSLTGGETQYF.

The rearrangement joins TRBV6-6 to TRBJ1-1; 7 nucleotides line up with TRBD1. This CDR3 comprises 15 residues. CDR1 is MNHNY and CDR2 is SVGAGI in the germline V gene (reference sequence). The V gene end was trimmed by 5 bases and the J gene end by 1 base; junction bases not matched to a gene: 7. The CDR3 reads CASSGGTERNTEAFF. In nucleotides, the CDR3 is TGTGCCAGCAGTGGCGGGACAGAGCGGAACACTGAAGCTTTCTTT.

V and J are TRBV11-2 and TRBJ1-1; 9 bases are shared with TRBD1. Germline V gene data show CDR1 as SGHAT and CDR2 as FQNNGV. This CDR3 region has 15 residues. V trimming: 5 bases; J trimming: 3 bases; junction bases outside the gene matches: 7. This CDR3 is CASSLRTGADTEAFF. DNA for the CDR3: TGTGCCAGCAGCCTCCGGACAGGGGCGGACACTGAAGCTTTCTTT.

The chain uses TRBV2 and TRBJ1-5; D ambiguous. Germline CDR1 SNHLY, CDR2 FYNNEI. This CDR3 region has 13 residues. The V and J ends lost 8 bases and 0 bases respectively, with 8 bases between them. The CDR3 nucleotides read TGTGCCAGCGGGCTATATAGCAATCAGCCCCAGCATTTT. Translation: CASGLYSNQPQHF.

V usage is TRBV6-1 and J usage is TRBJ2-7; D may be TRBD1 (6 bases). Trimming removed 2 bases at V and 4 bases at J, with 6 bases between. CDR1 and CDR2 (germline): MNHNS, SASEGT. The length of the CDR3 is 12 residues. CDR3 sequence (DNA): TGTGCCAGCAGTGAACAGGGGTACGAGCAGTACTTC. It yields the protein CASSEQGYEQYF.

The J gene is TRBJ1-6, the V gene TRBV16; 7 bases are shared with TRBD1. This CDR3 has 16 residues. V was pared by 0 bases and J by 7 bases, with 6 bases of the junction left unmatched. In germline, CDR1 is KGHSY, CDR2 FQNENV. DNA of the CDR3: TGTGCCAGCAGCCAATCTTTCGGGACAGTCAATTCACCCCTCCACTTT. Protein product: CASSQSFGTVNSPLHF.

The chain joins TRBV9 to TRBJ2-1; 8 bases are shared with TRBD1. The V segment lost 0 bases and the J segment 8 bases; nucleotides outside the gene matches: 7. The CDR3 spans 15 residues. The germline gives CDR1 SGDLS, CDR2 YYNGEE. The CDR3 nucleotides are TGTGCCAGCAGCGTAGGTGTGACAGGGGTAGATGAGCAGTTCTTC. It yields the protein CASSVGVTGVDEQFF.

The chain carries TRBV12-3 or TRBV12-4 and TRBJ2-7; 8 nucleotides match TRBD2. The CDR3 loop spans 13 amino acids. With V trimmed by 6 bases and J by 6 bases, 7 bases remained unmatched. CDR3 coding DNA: TGTGCCAGCAGACCCTCCCTAGCGGGCGAGCAGTACTTC. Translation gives CASRPSLAGEQYF.

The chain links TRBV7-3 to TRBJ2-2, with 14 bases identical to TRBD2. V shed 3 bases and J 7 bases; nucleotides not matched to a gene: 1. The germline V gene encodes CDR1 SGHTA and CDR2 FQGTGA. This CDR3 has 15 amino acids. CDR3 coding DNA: TGTGCCAGCAGCTTGGGACTAGCGGGGGACGGGGAGCTGTTTTTT. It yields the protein CASSLGLAGDGELFF.

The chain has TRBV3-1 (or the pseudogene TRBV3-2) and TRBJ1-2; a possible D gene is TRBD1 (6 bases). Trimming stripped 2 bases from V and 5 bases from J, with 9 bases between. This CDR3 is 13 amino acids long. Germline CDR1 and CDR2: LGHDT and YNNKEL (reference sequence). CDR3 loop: CASSQQGTYGYTF. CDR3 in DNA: TGTGCCAGCAGCCAACAGGGGACGTATGGCTACACCTTC.

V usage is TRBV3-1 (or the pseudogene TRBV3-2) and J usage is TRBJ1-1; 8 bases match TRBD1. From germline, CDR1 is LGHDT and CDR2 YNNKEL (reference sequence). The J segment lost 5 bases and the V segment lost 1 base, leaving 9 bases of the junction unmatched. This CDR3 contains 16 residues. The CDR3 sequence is CASSQVPGQGGTEAFF. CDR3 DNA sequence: TGTGCCAGCAGCCAAGTGCCCGGACAGGGAGGGACTGAAGCTTTCTTT.

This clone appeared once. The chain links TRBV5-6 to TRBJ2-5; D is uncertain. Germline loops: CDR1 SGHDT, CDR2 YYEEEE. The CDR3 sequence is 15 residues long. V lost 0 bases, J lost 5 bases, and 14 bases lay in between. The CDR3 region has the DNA TGTGCCAGCAGCTTGGAGTCTGGGCTTCGCGAGACCCAGTACTTC. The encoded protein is CASSLESGLRETQYF.

CDR3 DNA: TGTGCCATCTCAATGGGGGGGTTCAATCAGCCCCAGCATTTT. Encoded protein: CAISMGGFNQPQHF. The rearrangement joins TRBV7-9 to TRBJ1-5; D might be TRBD1 (5 bases). CDR1 SEHNR and CDR2 FQNEAQ come from the germline V gene (reference sequence). The V gene lost 10 bases and the J gene lost 3 bases, with 16 bases spanning the gap. CDR3 length: 14 residues.

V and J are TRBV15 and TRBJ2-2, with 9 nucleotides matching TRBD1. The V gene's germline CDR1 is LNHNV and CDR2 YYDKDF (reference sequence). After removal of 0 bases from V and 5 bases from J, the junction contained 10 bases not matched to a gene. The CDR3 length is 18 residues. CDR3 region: CATSRDPVGTGQTGELFF. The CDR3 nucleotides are TGTGCCACCAGCAGAGACCCCGTGGGGACAGGGCAAACCGGGGAGCTGTTTTTT.

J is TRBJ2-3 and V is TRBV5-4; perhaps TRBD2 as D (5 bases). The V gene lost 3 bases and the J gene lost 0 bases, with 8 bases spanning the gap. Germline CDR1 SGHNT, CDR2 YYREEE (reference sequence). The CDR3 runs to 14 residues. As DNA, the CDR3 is TGTGCCAGCAGCTCTAGCAGGAGCACAGATACGCAGTATTTT. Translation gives CASSSSRSTDTQYF.

DNA of the CDR3: TGTGCCAGCAGCTTTAAGACAGGGGCCTATGGCTACACCTTC. This encodes CASSFKTGAYGYTF. The J gene is TRBJ1-2, the V gene TRBV5-6; 8 bases fit TRBD1. The V and J ends lost 2 bases and 4 bases, in that order; junction bases with no gene match: 4. Germline loops: CDR1 SGHDT, CDR2 YYEEEE. The CDR3 sequence is 14 residues long. Full variable domain (rest looked up from reference TRBV5-6 and TRBJ1-2): DAGVTQSPTHLIKTRGQQVTLRCSPKSGHDTVSWYQQALGQGPQFIFQYYEEEERQRGNFPDRFSGHQFPNYSSELNVNALLLGDSALYLCASSFKTGAYGYTFGSGTRLTVV.

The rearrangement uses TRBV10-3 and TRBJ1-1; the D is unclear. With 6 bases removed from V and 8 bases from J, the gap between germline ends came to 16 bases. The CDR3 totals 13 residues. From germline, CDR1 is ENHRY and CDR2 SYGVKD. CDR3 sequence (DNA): TGTGCCATCAGCATGGAAACGTCGCGGGAAGCTTTCTTT. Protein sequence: CAISMETSREAFF.

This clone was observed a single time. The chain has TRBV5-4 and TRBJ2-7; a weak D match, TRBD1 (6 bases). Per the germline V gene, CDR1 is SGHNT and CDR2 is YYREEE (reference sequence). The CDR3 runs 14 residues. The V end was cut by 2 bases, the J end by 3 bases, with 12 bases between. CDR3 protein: CASSFWDTYYEQYF. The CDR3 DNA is TGTGCCAGCAGCTTTTGGGACACTTACTACGAGCAGTACTTC.

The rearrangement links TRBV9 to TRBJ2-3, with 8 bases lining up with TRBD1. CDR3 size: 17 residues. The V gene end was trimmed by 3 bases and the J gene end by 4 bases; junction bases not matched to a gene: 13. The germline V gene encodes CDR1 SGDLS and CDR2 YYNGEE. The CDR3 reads CASSEGEGTGIPDTQYF. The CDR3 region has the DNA TGTGCCAGCAGCGAGGGGGAAGGGACAGGAATTCCAGATACGCAGTATTTT.

The CDR3 region is CASSISPYSNQPQHF. The DNA for the CDR3 is TGTGCCAGTAGTATCTCACCCTATAGCAATCAGCCCCAGCATTTT. The rearrangement uses TRBV19 and TRBJ1-5; D unclear. Germline V gives CDR1 LNHDA, CDR2 SQIVND (reference sequence). This CDR3 region has 15 residues. Trimming removed 3 bases at V and 0 bases at J, with 9 bases between.

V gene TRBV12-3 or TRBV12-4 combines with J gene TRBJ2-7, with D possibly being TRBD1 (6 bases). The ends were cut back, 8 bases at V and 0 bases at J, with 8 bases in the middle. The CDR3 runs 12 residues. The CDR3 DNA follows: TGTGCCAGCGGGGGCTACTCCTACGAGCAGTACTTC. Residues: CASGGYSYEQYF.

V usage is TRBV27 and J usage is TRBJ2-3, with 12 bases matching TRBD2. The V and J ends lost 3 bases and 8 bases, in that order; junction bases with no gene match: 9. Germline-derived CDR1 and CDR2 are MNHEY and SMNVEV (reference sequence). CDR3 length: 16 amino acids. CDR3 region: CASSLTSGGTRGTQYF. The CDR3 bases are TGTGCCAGCAGTTTGACTAGCGGGGGAACCCGGGGTACGCAGTATTTT.

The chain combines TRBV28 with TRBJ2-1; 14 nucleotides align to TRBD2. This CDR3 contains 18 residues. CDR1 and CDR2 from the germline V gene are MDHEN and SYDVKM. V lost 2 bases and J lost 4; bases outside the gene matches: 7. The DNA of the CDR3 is TGTGCCAGCAGTTTAAAGACTAGCGGGGGGGCCAAGTACAATGAGCAGTTCTTC. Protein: CASSLKTSGGAKYNEQFF.

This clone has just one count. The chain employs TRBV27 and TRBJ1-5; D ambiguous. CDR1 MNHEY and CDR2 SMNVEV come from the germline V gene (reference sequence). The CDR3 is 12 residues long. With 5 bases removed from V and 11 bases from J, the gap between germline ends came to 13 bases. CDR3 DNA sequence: TGTGCCAGCAGTGATCCGTTCAGGACCCAGCATTTT. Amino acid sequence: CASSDPFRTQHF.

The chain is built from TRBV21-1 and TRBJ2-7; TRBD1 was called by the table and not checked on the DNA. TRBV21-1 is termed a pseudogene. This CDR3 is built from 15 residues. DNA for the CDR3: TGTGCCAGCAGCAAAGCCAGGGGGGACAATTACGAGCAGTACTTC. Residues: CASSKARGDNYEQYF.

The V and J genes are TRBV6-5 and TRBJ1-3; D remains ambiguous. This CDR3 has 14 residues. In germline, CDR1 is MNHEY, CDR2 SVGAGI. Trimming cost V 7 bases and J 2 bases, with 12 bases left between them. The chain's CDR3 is CASIPGTPGNTIYF. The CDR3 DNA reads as TGTGCCAGCATCCCCGGTACGCCTGGAAACACCATATATTTT.